The 10 T cell receptor beta chains given below trace back to one sample, sequenced in a study of blood T cell repertoires in COVID-19. Here immunoSEQ multiplex PCR was the method, and the copy in TCRdb shows in-frame clones only, minus some. Of hundreds of thousands of clones in the sample, roughly 84% are singletons; the top ten hold roughly 27%. Sequencing used peripheral blood. The receptors originated from a man between 35 and 55 years old with acute or convalescent COVID-19.

This clone was seen more than once but under ten times. This chain joins TRBV4-2 and TRBJ2-7; 8 positions agree with TRBD2. V lost 1 base to trimming and J lost 4 bases; unmatched junction nucleotides: 9. The CDR3 length is 16 residues. Germline CDR1 is LGHNA and CDR2 is YNFKEQ. CDR3 sequence reads: CASSQGIAGRLYEQYF. CDR3 bases: TGTGCCAGCAGCCAAGGGATAGCGGGAAGACTATACGAGCAGTACTTC.

This clone was counted once. V is TRBV6-5 and J is TRBJ2-3; 7 positions match TRBD1. The CDR3 extends over 15 amino acids. J lost 5 bases, V lost 4 bases, and 9 bases had no gene match. Germline CDR1 is MNHEY and CDR2 is SVGAGI. The CDR3 nucleotides are TGTGCCAGCAGTTCCGACAGGGTTTTAGGAGATACGCAGTATTTT. Protein sequence: CASSSDRVLGDTQYF.

The CDR3 region is CASSQDTSVLGNEQFF. In DNA form, the CDR3 reads TGTGCCAGCAGCCAGGACACTAGCGTTTTAGGGAATGAGCAGTTCTTC. This chain joins TRBV3-1 (or the pseudogene TRBV3-2) and TRBJ2-1; 7 nucleotides align to TRBD2. This CDR3 region has 16 residues. Germline CDR1 LGHDT, CDR2 YNNKEL (reference sequence). The V and J ends lost 3 bases and 7 bases, in that order; junction bases with no gene match: 12.

The J gene is TRBJ1-3, the V gene TRBV6-1; tentatively, D is TRBD1 (6 bases). Between the trimmed V and J ends, which lost 0 bases and 4 bases, there was a span of 13 bases. Germline lookup yields CDR1 MNHNS and CDR2 SASEGT. This CDR3 region has 16 residues. For the CDR3, the DNA is TGTGCCAGCAGTGAAGCGCGCCAGGGGAGAGGAAACACCATATATTTT. Its translation: CASSEARQGRGNTIYF.

V gene TRBV27 combines with J gene TRBJ2-1; 9 positions match TRBD2. The CDR3 extends over 15 amino acids. Germline CDR1 MNHEY, CDR2 SMNVEV (reference sequence). V was clipped by 5 bases and J by 4 bases; unmatched bases: 6. The CDR3, as DNA: TGTGCCAGCAGTGTGGGGACTAGCCGTTACAATGAGCAGTTCTTC. Its protein is CASSVGTSRYNEQFF.

This chain uses TRBV9 with TRBJ1-1; 7 bases agree with TRBD1. The germline V gene encodes CDR1 SGDLS and CDR2 YYNGEE. The V segment lost 3 bases and the J segment 3 bases; nucleotides outside the gene matches: 5. This CDR3 spans 14 amino acids. The CDR3 DNA is TGTGCCAGCAGCGCCACAGGGGAGGACACTGAAGCTTTCTTT. Its translation is CASSATGEDTEAFF. The full variable domain, rest sourced from reference TRBV9 and TRBJ1-1, is DSGVTQTPKHLITATGQRVTLRCSPRSGDLSVYWYQQSLDQGLQFLIQYYNGEERAKGNILERFSAQQFPDLHSELNLSSLELGDSALYFCASSATGEDTEAFFGQGTRLTVV.

V usage is TRBV12-3 or TRBV12-4 and J usage is TRBJ2-7; the D is unclear. The CDR3 spans 13 residues. Trimming removed 2 bases at V and 2 bases at J, with 7 bases between. The DNA for the CDR3 is TGTGCCAGCAGTTTAATGGCAGCCTACGAGCAGTACTTC. It yields the protein CASSLMAAYEQYF.

The rearrangement joins TRBV2 to TRBJ2-7; 10 positions match TRBD2. J was trimmed by 6 bases and V by 6 bases; bases with no gene match: 11. This CDR3 has 15 amino acids. In germline, CDR1 is SNHLY, CDR2 FYNNEI. The CDR3 reads CASRIGTSAPLEQYF. The DNA for the CDR3 is TGTGCCAGCAGGATTGGGACTAGCGCCCCCCTCGAGCAGTACTTC.

The chain links TRBV6-5 to TRBJ2-7, with 9 bases identical to TRBD2. After removal of 0 bases from V and 5 bases from J, the junction contained 5 bases not matched to a gene. The CDR3 is 15 amino acids. In germline, CDR1 is MNHEY, CDR2 SVGAGI. For the CDR3, the DNA is TGTGCCAGCAGTTACTCCGGGACTAGCCTCGACGAGCAGTACTTC. Residues: CASSYSGTSLDEQYF.

This chain connects TRBV7-2 to TRBJ2-1; a weak D match, TRBD1 (6 bases). Looked up from germline, CDR1 is SGHTA and CDR2 is FQGNSA. CDR3 length: 14 amino acids. V lost 3 bases and J lost 7, with 13 bases in between. CDR3 DNA sequence: TGTGCCAGCAGCTTGGGACAACGGGGAAATGAGCAGTTCTTC. Residues: CASSLGQRGNEQFF. Drawing the rest from reference TRBV7-2 and TRBJ2-1, the complete variable domain is GAGVSQSPSNKVTEKGKDVELRCDPISGHTALYWYRQSLGQGLEFLIYFQGNSAPDKSGLPSDRFSAERTGGSVSTLTIQRTQQEDSAVYLCASSLGQRGNEQFFGPGTRLTVL.